These 2 T cell receptor beta chains came from one sample sequenced in a study of a mutant IDH1 vaccine in newly diagnosed glioma. Data came from immunoSEQ multiplex PCR; TCRdb stores just in-frame clones and leaves some out. The data contain some 21,000 clones, roughly 84% of them singletons. As to time point: week 47, end of study. In the vaccine, a single dose held 300 ug of the mutant IDH1 20-mer peptide, along with topical imiquimod. No antigen is known for these receptors. The sample consisted of PBMCs, taken from a glioma patient whose treatment included an IDH1 peptide vaccine. These receptor sequences come from a man aged 35 to 55 with glioma.

This clone came up a few times. V is TRBV6-1 and J is TRBJ2-3; no clear D gene. This CDR3 comprises 15 residues. V was pared by 6 bases and J by 3 bases, with 16 bases between. Germline CDR1 reads MNHNS; CDR2 reads SASEGT. The CDR3: CASSARDGATDTQYF. CDR3 DNA sequence: TGTGCCAGCAGCGCTCGAGACGGCGCGACAGATACGCAGTATTTT.

As for this clone: No DNA is shown, since the ends of the CDR3 on it are uncertain; the CDR3 is the one TCRdb lists. V usage is TRBV6-6 and J usage is TRBJ2-2; TRBD2 is the table's D call and was not checked against the DNA. CDR1 and CDR2 from the germline V gene are MNHNY and SVGAGI (reference sequence). The CDR3 numbers 15 amino acids, ends counted. CDR3 in amino acids: CASSTSGLAVGELFF.